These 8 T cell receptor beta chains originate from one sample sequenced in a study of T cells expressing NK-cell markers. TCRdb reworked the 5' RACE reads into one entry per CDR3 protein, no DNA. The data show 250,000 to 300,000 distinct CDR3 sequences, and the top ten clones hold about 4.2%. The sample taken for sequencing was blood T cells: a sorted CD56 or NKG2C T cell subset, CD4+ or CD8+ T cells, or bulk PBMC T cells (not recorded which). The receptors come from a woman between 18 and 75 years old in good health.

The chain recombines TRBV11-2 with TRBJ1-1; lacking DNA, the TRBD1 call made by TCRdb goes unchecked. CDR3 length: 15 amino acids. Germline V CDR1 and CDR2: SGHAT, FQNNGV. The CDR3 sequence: CASSLGGVMNTEAFF. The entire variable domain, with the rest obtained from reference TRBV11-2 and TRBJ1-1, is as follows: EAGVAQSPRYKIIEKRQSVAFWCNPISGHATLYWYQQILGQGPKLLIQFQNNGVVDDSQLPKDRFSAERLKGVDSTLKIQPAKLEDSAVYLCASSLGGVMNTEAFFGQGTRLTVV.

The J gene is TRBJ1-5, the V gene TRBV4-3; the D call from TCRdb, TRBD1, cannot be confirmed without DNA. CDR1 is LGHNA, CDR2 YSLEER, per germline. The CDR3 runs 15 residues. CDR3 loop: CASSHSGTGAEPQHF.

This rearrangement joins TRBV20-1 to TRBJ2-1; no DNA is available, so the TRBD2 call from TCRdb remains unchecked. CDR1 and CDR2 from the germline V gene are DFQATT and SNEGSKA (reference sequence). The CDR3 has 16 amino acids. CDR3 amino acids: CSAPDPQRGDSSEQFF.

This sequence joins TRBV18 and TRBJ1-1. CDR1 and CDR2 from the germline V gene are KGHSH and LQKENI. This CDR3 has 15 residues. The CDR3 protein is CASSPPGMNSGEAFF.

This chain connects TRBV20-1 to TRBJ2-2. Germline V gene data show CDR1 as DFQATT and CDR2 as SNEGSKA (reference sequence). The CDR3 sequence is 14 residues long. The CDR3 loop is CSARRTLNTGELFF.

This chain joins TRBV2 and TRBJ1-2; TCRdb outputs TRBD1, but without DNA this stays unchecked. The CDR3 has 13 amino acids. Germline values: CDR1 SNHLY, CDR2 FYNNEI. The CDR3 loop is CASTNRGGYGYTF.

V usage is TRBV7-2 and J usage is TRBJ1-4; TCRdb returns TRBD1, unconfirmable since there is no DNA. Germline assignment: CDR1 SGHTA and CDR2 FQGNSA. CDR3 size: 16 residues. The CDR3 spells CASSQGWGGTGEKLFF.

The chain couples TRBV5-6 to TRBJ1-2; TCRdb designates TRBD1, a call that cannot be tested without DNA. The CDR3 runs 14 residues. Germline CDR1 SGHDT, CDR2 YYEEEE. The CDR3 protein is CASSPDRGTHGYTF.